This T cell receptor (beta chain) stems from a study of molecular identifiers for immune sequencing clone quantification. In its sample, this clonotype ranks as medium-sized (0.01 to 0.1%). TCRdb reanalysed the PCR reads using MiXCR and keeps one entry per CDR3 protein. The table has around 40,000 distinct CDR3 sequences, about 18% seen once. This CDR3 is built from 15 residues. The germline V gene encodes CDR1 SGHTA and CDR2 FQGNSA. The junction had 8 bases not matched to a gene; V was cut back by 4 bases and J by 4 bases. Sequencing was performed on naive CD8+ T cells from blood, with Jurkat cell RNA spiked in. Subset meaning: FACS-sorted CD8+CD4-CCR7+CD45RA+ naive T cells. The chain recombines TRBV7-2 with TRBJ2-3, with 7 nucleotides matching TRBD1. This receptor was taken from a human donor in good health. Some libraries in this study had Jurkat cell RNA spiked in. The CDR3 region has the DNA TGTGCCAGCAGCTCCCGACAGGGTTTAGCAGATACGCAGTATTTT. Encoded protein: CASSSRQGLADTQYF.